This T cell receptor (beta chain) was identified during a study of blood T cell repertoires in COVID-19. Sequencing used immunoSEQ multiplex PCR; TCRdb keeps in-frame clones, though not all of them. Of around 330,000 clones in the sample, 85% were seen once. The CDR3 length is 13 residues. V gave up 5 bases and J gave up 10 bases, with 12 bases separating them. CDR1 and CDR2 (germline): MNHEY, SVGAGI. The sample holds a few counts of this clone. This TCR was sampled from a young woman who had been exposed to COVID-19. Input material: PBMCs or T cells enriched from blood (not recorded which). The rearrangement uses TRBV6-5 and TRBJ1-6; a weak D match, TRBD1 (6 bases). CDR3 nucleotides: TGTGCCAGCAGTACAGGGATCCGGTCACCCCTCCACTTT. Its protein is CASSTGIRSPLHF.